This passage covers 29 T cell receptor beta chains from one sample sequenced in a study of response to subunit inactivated influenza vaccine. TCRdb redid the calling of the RT-PCR reads with MiXCR, one entry per CDR3 protein. The sample yields 450,000 to 700,000 distinct CDR3 sequences, 12% to 15% seen once. Source: PBMCs from blood, taken roughly 12 days after vaccination. The source of these receptors is a man aged 45 to 65 who received an inactivated influenza vaccine.

The chain uses TRBV29-1 and TRBJ2-3; D is perhaps TRBD2 (5 bases). The V gene lost 0 bases and the J gene lost 3 bases, with 13 bases spanning the gap. CDR1 is SQVTM and CDR2 is ANQGSEA in the germline V gene. The CDR3 covers 15 residues. Written as DNA, the CDR3 is TGCAGCGTTGAAGATTCGGGGTTTGGTACAGATACGCAGTATTTT. Translated: CSVEDSGFGTDTQYF.

J is TRBJ1-2 and V is TRBV20-1; possible D gene TRBD1, 6 bases. This CDR3 is 14 amino acids long. Germline V gene lookup returns CDR1 DFQATT and CDR2 SNEGSKA (reference sequence). The germline V and J ends were trimmed by 4 bases and 3 bases, with 15 bases remaining between them. This CDR3 reads CSATVRGGDYGYTF. The CDR3 nucleotides read TGCAGTGCTACAGTCAGGGGCGGCGACTATGGCTACACCTTC.

The V call is TRBV2, the J call TRBJ1-4; D gene ambiguous. V was clipped by 4 bases and J by 10 bases, with 13 bases between them. Germline CDR1 and CDR2: SNHLY and FYNNEI. The CDR3 totals 13 residues. The CDR3 coding sequence is TGTGCCAGCAGTGTCGGAACTGCTGGAAAACTGTTTTTT. Protein sequence: CASSVGTAGKLFF.

Many counts were recorded for this clonotype. The chain recombines TRBV7-8 with TRBJ2-3; 12 bases align to TRBD2. CDR1 is SGHVS, CDR2 FQNEAQ, per germline. The CDR3 covers 17 residues. V was pared by 5 bases and J by 5 bases, with 11 bases of the junction left unmatched. CDR3 protein: CASSPRLAGDVGDTQYF. The CDR3 DNA reads TGTGCCAGCAGCCCGCGACTAGCGGGAGACGTCGGAGATACGCAGTATTTT. Combining the CDR3 with reference TRBV7-8 and TRBJ2-3 gives the whole variable domain GAGVSQSPRYKVAKRGQDVALRCDPISGHVSLFWYQQALGQGPEFLTYFQNEAQLDKSGLPSDRFFAERPEGSVSTLKIQRTQQEDSAVYLCASSPRLAGDVGDTQYFGPGTRLTVL.

This clonotype was observed a few times. This chain connects TRBV29-1 to TRBJ2-7; TRBD1 matches 7 bases. The CDR3 spans 13 residues. Germline CDR1 is SQVTM and CDR2 is ANQGSEA. J lost 1 base, V lost 5 bases, and 5 bases had no gene match. CDR3 residues: CSVQTGISYEQYF. The CDR3 DNA is TGCAGCGTTCAGACAGGGATATCCTACGAGCAGTACTTC.

The chain recombines TRBV11-2 with TRBJ1-5, with D unresolved. CDR3 size: 15 residues. Germline loops: CDR1 SGHAT, CDR2 FQNNGV. V lost 5 bases to trimming and J lost 1 base, with 12 bases between them. The CDR3 protein is CASSPRGDSNQPQHF. CDR3 coding DNA: TGTGCCAGCAGCCCCCGGGGAGACAGCAATCAGCCCCAGCATTTT.

The chain has TRBV3-1 and TRBJ2-2, with D possibly matching TRBD1 (5 bases). This CDR3 is built from 15 residues. Trimming removed 5 bases at V and 6 bases at J, with 16 bases between. Germline values: CDR1 LGHDT, CDR2 YNNKEL (reference sequence). The CDR3 nucleotides are TGTGCCAGCAGCGGTCGCTTAGGGGTGGCCGGGGAGCTGTTTTTT. Translation gives CASSGRLGVAGELFF.

The table lists this clonotype with a few counts. The DNA of the CDR3 is TGTGCCAGCAGTCCCGGACTAGCGGGGGGCATGGATACGCAGTATTTT. Amino acid sequence: CASSPGLAGGMDTQYF. The V and J genes are TRBV12-3 or TRBV12-4 and TRBJ2-3; TRBD2 aligns across 14 bases. The CDR3 spans 16 residues. The junction had 7 bases not matched to a gene; V was cut back by 5 bases and J by 6 bases.

This clonotype was recorded only once. CDR3 coding DNA: TGTGCCAGCAGCCACCTAGGCTCTGGGGCCAACGTCCTGACTTTC. This gives the protein CASSHLGSGANVLTF. The chain is built from TRBV14 and TRBJ2-6; D not certain. CDR3 length equals 15 residues. Germline V lookup: CDR1 SGHDN, CDR2 FVKESK. The V gene lost 3 bases and the J gene lost 0 bases, with 6 bases spanning the gap. The full variable domain, in which reference TRBV14 and TRBJ2-6 provide the parts outside the CDR3, is EAGVTQFPSHSVIEKGQTVTLRCDPISGHDNLYWYRRVMGKEIKFLLHFVKESKQDESGMPNNRFLAERTGGTYSTLKVQPAELEDSGVYFCASSHLGSGANVLTFGAGSRLTVL.

In this sample, this clonotype turned up many times. An end of the junction does not agree with germline; a read error may underlie this. This chain uses TRBV5-1 with TRBJ2-1; D possibly matches TRBD1 or TRBD2 (6 bases each). The CDR3 contains 15 residues. Germline V lookup: CDR1 SGHRS, CDR2 YFSETQ. Written as DNA, the CDR3 is TGTGCCAGCAGCTTAGGGGGGAGCTCCTACAATGAGCAGTTCTTC. Translating it yields CASSLGGSSYNEQFF.

The chain recombines TRBV4-2 with TRBJ1-1; the match to TRBD1 covers 8 bases. The CDR3 is 17 residues long. Per the germline V gene, CDR1 is LGHNA and CDR2 is YNFKEQ. V gave up 1 base and J gave up 0 bases; unmatched junction bases: 7. The CDR3 reads CASSQGTGIRMNTEAFF. Here the CDR3 DNA reads TGTGCCAGCAGCCAAGGGACAGGGATTAGGATGAACACTGAAGCTTTCTTT.

The J gene is TRBJ1-1, the V gene TRBV12-3 or TRBV12-4, with 7 bases fitting TRBD1. This CDR3 is built from 12 residues. Trimming cost V 6 bases and J 10 bases; bases outside gene matches: 8. The CDR3 nucleotides read TGTGCCAGCAGCCCCGACTACAGGGGAGCTTTCTTT. Translated: CASSPDYRGAFF.

This clonotype was counted between two and nine times. V usage is TRBV20-1 and J usage is TRBJ2-7, with D possibly matching TRBD1 (6 bases). V gave up 5 bases and J gave up 2 bases, with 16 bases separating them. The CDR3 spans 14 residues. Germline CDR1 and CDR2: DFQATT and SNEGSKA (reference sequence). The CDR3, as DNA: TGCAGTGCTCGTATGATCAGGGGCCCCTACGAGCAGTACTTC. Translating gives CSARMIRGPYEQYF.

The chain joins TRBV5-6 to TRBJ1-1, with 8 bases that match TRBD1. CDR1 is SGHDT, CDR2 YYEEEE, per germline. The J segment lost 5 bases and the V segment lost 2 bases, leaving 5 bases of the junction unmatched. CDR3 length: 14 residues. The chain's CDR3 is CASSFNRGKTEAFF. CDR3 in DNA: TGTGCCAGCAGCTTTAACAGGGGGAAGACTGAAGCTTTCTTT.

This chain uses TRBV7-2 with TRBJ1-1; no reliable D call. CDR1 SGHTA and CDR2 FQGNSA come from the germline V gene. V lost 6 bases to trimming and J lost 1 base, with 15 bases between them. This CDR3 comprises 15 residues. CDR3 protein: CASRYSAQTNTEAFF. The CDR3 DNA is TGTGCCAGCAGATATAGCGCACAAACGAACACTGAAGCTTTCTTT.

This sequence joins TRBV7-2 and TRBJ2-5; D uncertain. The V gene lost 3 bases and the J gene lost 4 bases, with 9 bases spanning the gap. This CDR3 has 13 residues. Germline values: CDR1 SGHTA, CDR2 FQGNSA. The CDR3 sequence: CASSLLGTETQYF. CDR3 nucleotides: TGTGCCAGCAGCTTGTTGGGTACAGAGACCCAGTACTTC. Supplemented by reference TRBV7-2 and TRBJ2-5, the full variable domain reads GAGVSQSPSNKVTEKGKDVELRCDPISGHTALYWYRQSLGQGLEFLIYFQGNSAPDKSGLPSDRFSAERTGGSVSTLTIQRTQQEDSAVYLCASSLLGTETQYFGPGTRLLVL.

This clonotype was detected a few times. The chain recombines TRBV15 with TRBJ2-5; TRBD2 agrees at 7 bases. Germline loops: CDR1 LNHNV, CDR2 YYDKDF (reference sequence). The CDR3 runs 14 residues. With V trimmed by 3 bases and J by 4 bases, 5 bases remained unmatched. The CDR3 nucleotides are TGTGCCACCAGCAGCGGGAGGACCGTAGAGACCCAGTACTTC. It translates to CATSSGRTVETQYF. The full variable domain, completed using reference TRBV15 and TRBJ2-5, is DAMVIQNPRYQVTQFGKPVTLSCSQTLNHNVMYWYQQKSSQAPKLLFHYYDKDFNNEADTPDNFQSRRPNTSFCFLDIRSPGLGDTAMYLCATSSGRTVETQYFGPGTRLLVL.

This clonotype turned up a few times. The gene calls are TRBV9 and TRBJ1-2; maybe TRBD1 (6 bases). Germline lookup yields CDR1 SGDLS and CDR2 YYNGEE. This CDR3 spans 15 amino acids. The V end was cut by 7 bases, the J end by 0 bases, with 16 bases between. Here the CDR3 reads CASEGEGTPNYGYTF. Here the CDR3 DNA reads TGTGCCAGCGAGGGAGAGGGGACACCTAACTATGGCTACACCTTC.

V usage is TRBV20-1 and J usage is TRBJ1-5; 7 bases map to TRBD1. The CDR3 length is 15 residues. Germline lookup yields CDR1 DFQATT and CDR2 SNEGSKA (reference sequence). V was clipped by 5 bases and J by 7 bases; unmatched bases: 14. The chain's CDR3 is CSAWTGLFGAQPQHF. In DNA, the CDR3 is TGCAGTGCTTGGACAGGTCTCTTCGGGGCCCAGCCCCAGCATTTT.

This clonotype was detected a few times. V and J are TRBV12-3 or TRBV12-4 and TRBJ2-5; D is uncertain. Trimming removed 5 bases at V and 5 bases at J, with 18 bases between. The CDR3 runs to 15 residues. The CDR3 DNA reads TGTGCCAGCAGTCCCAGTCCTGGGTCTGGGGAGACCCAGTACTTC. Amino acids: CASSPSPGSGETQYF.

The V and J genes are TRBV4-3 and TRBJ2-2, with TRBD1 matching over 9 bases. The V and J ends lost 0 bases and 6 bases, in that order; junction bases with no gene match: 5. Germline CDR1 is LGHNA and CDR2 is YSLEER. This CDR3 has 16 amino acids. The CDR3 DNA sequence: TGCGCCAGCAGCCAAGATTGGACAGGGGTAGCCGGGGAGCTGTTTTTT. Amino acids: CASSQDWTGVAGELFF.

In this sample, this clonotype turned up a few times. The rearrangement joins TRBV20-1 to TRBJ1-1, with D possibly being TRBD1 (5 bases). This CDR3 region has 12 residues. Per the germline V gene, CDR1 is DFQATT and CDR2 is SNEGSKA (reference sequence). V was cut by 6 bases and J by 7 bases, with 15 bases left in between. The DNA of the CDR3 is TGCAGTGCCCCGGGGGATTTTGTTGAAGCTTTCTTT. Residues: CSAPGDFVEAFF.

The chain recombines TRBV15 with TRBJ2-5, with no clear D. V was shortened by 5 bases and J by 5 bases, with 15 bases between the two germline ends. Germline values: CDR1 LNHNV, CDR2 YYDKDF (reference sequence). The CDR3 covers 14 residues. In nucleotides, the CDR3 is TGTGCCACCAGCTCCTATCCCATGTGGGAGACCCAGTACTTC. It codes for CATSSYPMWETQYF. The full variable domain, in which reference TRBV15 and TRBJ2-5 provide the parts outside the CDR3, is DAMVIQNPRYQVTQFGKPVTLSCSQTLNHNVMYWYQQKSSQAPKLLFHYYDKDFNNEADTPDNFQSRRPNTSFCFLDIRSPGLGDTAMYLCATSSYPMWETQYFGPGTRLLVL.

J is TRBJ2-4 and V is TRBV9, with TRBD2 as a possible D gene (6 bases). Trimming pared 0 bases from V and 3 bases from J, leaving 19 bases between. The CDR3 is 18 amino acids. Germline V gives CDR1 SGDLS, CDR2 YYNGEE. The CDR3 sequence: CASSVGGTGVGGKNIQYF. CDR3 sequence (DNA): TGTGCCAGCAGCGTAGGGGGGACGGGGGTCGGAGGCAAAAACATTCAGTACTTC.

V gene TRBV12-3 or TRBV12-4 combines with J gene TRBJ1-5, with D unresolved. The length of the CDR3 is 14 residues. V lost 6 bases, J lost 7 bases, and 16 bases lay in between. The DNA for the CDR3 is TGTGCCAGCAGGATTGGCCAGGAAGGCCAGCCCCAGCATTTT. This codes for CASRIGQEGQPQHF.

Only a few counts were recorded for this clonotype. V and J are TRBV7-6 and TRBJ1-3; perhaps TRBD1 as D (5 bases). V shed 5 bases and J shed 3 bases, with 17 bases lying between them. This CDR3 has 16 residues. Germline V CDR1 and CDR2: SGHVS, FNYEAQ. The CDR3 nucleotides are TGTGCCAGCAGCGCAGTTGTGCAGGGCCTTGGAAACACCATATATTTT. Translation gives CASSAVVQGLGNTIYF.

This clonotype was seen only a few times. The chain joins TRBV2 to TRBJ1-1; maybe TRBD1 (5 bases). The CDR3 is 16 residues long. Germline V gives CDR1 SNHLY, CDR2 FYNNEI. V lost 5 bases to trimming and J lost 0 bases, with 16 bases between them. The CDR3 DNA reads TGTGCCAGCAGTAGGGGACTCCAGATCTTGAACACTGAAGCTTTCTTT. Its protein product is CASSRGLQILNTEAFF.

This clonotype was detected many times. V and J are TRBV12-3 or TRBV12-4 and TRBJ1-1; 10 bases match TRBD1. The J segment lost 3 bases and the V segment lost 6 bases, leaving 7 bases of the junction unmatched. The CDR3 length is 15 residues. CDR3 in DNA: TGTGCCAGCAGGAGACAGGGGGCGCAGCACACTGAAGCTTTCTTT. Protein: CASRRQGAQHTEAFF.

The chain links TRBV7-2 to TRBJ2-1; 11 bases align to TRBD2. J lost 10 bases, V lost 10 bases, and 6 bases had no gene match. This CDR3 has 12 amino acids. CDR1 and CDR2 from the germline V gene are SGHTA and FQGNSA. CDR3 nucleotides: TGTGCCACTTCCCGACTAGCGGGGGAGCAGTTCTTC. Its protein product is CATSRLAGEQFF.